The 2 T cell receptor beta chains below all came from one sample that was sequenced in a study of T cells in localized non-small cell lung cancer. Profiled with immunoSEQ multiplex PCR; TCRdb holds only in-frame clones, not every one. The data hold about 40,000 clones, with 81% observed a single time. The starting material was peripheral blood mononuclear cells, obtained before any cancer treatment. These receptors came from a male donor aged 60 or over with stage II lung adenocarcinoma.

The chain links TRBV4-1 to TRBJ2-7; tentatively, D is TRBD1 or TRBD2 (5 bases each). The V and J ends lost 4 bases and 3 bases respectively, with 13 bases between them. Germline V gives CDR1 MGHRA, CDR2 YSYEKL. The CDR3 runs 14 residues. CDR3 sequence reads: CASSPWGTSYEQYF. The CDR3 DNA follows: TGCGCCAGCAGCCCCTGGGGGACCAGCTACGAGCAGTACTTC.

A few counts support this clone. The V and J genes are TRBV19 and TRBJ2-7; D unresolved. Trimming left V 4 bases short and J 3 bases short, with 10 bases between. Per germline, CDR1 LNHDA and CDR2 SQIVND (reference sequence). The CDR3 has 13 amino acids. The CDR3 DNA sequence: TGTGCCAGTAGTACTCAGGTTTTCTACGAGCAGTACTTC. Protein: CASSTQVFYEQYF. Drawing the rest from reference TRBV19 and TRBJ2-7, the complete variable domain is DGGITQSPKYLFRKEGQNVTLSCEQNLNHDAMYWYRQDPGQGLRLIYYSQIVNDFQKGDIAEGYSVSREKKESFPLTVTSAQKNPTAFYLCASSTQVFYEQYFGPGTRLTVT.